This T cell receptor (beta chain) appears in the sequencing data of a study of identical twins. CDR1 and CDR2 (germline): SGHRS, YFSETQ. The V end was cut by 4 bases, the J end by 4 bases, with 17 bases between. The CDR3 runs to 15 residues. The authors used template switching to add a universal primer site and gave cDNA unique molecular identifiers. A single record per CDR3 protein comes from TCRdb applying MiXCR to the 5' RACE reads. The table includes 700,000 or so distinct CDR3 sequences, around 8.6% detected once. General study findings and limits: Alpha sequences out of frame and shared by twins had excess low generation probability. One should note that invariant MAIT and iNKT cells could partly confound zero-insertion analyses. Instead of following the same donors, the conclusions were based on cross-sectional statistical analysis.

This clonotype occurred many times. Antigen unknown. Another study also made use of these data, one on yellow fever vaccine responses in identical twins.

V usage is TRBV5-1 and J usage is TRBJ1-1; perhaps TRBD1 as D (6 bases). This clonotype was sampled from a woman between 18 and 29 years old in good health. The sample taken for sequencing was PBMCs. The CDR3 DNA reads TGCGCCAGCAGCACCCAACAGGGATGGTCCACTGAAGCTTTCTTT. This translates into CASSTQQGWSTEAFF.